The T cell receptor (beta chain) under discussion was sequenced for a study of blood T cell repertoires in COVID-19. The overall study: Acute-phase and convalescent COVID-19 samples originated in the United States, Italy and Spain.

The repertoire was sequenced with immunoSEQ multiplex PCR; TCRdb's copy has only in-frame clones and lacks some. The sample gives 35,000 to 45,000 clones, 77% of which show up once; about 26% is in the top ten. Trimming took 3 bases from V and 3 from J, leaving 9 bases between them. CDR1 is MGHDK and CDR2 is SYGVNS in the germline V gene. The CDR3 covers 14 residues. Sequenced sample: peripheral blood. The rearrangement uses TRBV25-1 and TRBJ2-1, with no clear D. The receptor's source is a woman aged 70 to 79 with acute or convalescent COVID-19. Written as DNA, the CDR3 is TGTGCCAGCAGTGAGCCTAGAGACTACAATGAGCAGTTCTTC. Its translation: CASSEPRDYNEQFF.